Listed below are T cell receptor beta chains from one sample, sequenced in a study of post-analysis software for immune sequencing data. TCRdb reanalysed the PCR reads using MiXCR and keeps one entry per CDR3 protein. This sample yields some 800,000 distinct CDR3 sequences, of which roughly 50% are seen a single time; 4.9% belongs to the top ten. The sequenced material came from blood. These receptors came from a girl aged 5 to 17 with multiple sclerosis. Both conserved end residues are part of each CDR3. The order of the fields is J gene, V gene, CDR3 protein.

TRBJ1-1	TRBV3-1	CASSPLQGWNTEAFF
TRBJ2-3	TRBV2	CASSEEGVGADTQYF
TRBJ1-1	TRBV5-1	CATRRGAEAFF
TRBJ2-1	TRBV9	CASRGGLGNEQFF
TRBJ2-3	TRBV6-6	CASSYSPGLAGTDTQYF
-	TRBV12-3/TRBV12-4	CASSLTGGQFYEQYF
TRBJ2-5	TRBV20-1	CSARDRLREETPYF
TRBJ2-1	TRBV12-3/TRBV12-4	CASSLGTSQTQFF
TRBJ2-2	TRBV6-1	CASFGLAGAENTGELFF
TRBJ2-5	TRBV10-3	CAISDRKETQYF
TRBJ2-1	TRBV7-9	CASRPQGRGDEQFF
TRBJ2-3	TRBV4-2	CASSQAPSTDTQYF
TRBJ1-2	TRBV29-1	CSVERDRTYGYTF
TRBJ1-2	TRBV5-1	CASSGGQGEHYGYTF
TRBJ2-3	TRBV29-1	CSVETGSTDTQYF
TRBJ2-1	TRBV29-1	CSGSEGRANEQFF
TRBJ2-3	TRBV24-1	CATSMEIGTDTQYF
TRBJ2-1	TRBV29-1	CSVPTGMGNFDEQFF
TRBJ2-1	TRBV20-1	CSAGGSSYNEQFF
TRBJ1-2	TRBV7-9	CASSFSTNYGYTF
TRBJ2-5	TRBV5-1	CASSRTSVLSPETQYF
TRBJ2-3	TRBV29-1	CSVEGAGASTDTQYF
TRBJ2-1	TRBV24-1	CATSDAGTGISFQQFF
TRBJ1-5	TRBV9	CASSPVGERDQPQHF
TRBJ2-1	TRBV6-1	CASSALLAGAYNEQFF
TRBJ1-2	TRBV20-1	CSAREQDFNYGYTF
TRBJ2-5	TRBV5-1	CASSLVVAGAKTQYF
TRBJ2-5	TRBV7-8	CASRTSGSNNEQYF
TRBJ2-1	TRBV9	CASSSRWGRPGGDEQFF
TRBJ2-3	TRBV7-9	CASFRLAGGRSDRTDTQYF
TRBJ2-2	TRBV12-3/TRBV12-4	CASSFPQTTGRYTGELFF
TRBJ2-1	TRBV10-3	CAISGGGYNEQFF
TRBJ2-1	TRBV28	CASSLFPPTYNEQFF
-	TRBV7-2	CASSPGTGGRLYEQYF
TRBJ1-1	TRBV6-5	CASRLWENTEAFF
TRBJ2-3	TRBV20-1	CSARDYHRGGVGDTQYF
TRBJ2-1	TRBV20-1	CSALKVAGAEQFF
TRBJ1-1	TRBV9	CASSVRGRGTEAFF
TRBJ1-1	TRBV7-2	CANSLGDRVPFF
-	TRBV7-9	CASSNRQGEGEQYF
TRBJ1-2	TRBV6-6	CASSPRQAEANYGYTF
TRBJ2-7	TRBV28	CASSYPGQSYEQYF
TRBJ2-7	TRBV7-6	CASSLGRSKTLSYEQYF
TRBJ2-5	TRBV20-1	CSARSPGGKETQYF
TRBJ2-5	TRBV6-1	CASSERNGVSGQETQYF
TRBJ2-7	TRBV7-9	CASSLETTENEQYF
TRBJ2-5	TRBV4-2	CASSQDGQGQETQYF
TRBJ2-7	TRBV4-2	CASSQERERRYEQYF
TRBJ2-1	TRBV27	CASSLRLGENEQFF
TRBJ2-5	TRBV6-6	CASSTGTSGSAETQYF